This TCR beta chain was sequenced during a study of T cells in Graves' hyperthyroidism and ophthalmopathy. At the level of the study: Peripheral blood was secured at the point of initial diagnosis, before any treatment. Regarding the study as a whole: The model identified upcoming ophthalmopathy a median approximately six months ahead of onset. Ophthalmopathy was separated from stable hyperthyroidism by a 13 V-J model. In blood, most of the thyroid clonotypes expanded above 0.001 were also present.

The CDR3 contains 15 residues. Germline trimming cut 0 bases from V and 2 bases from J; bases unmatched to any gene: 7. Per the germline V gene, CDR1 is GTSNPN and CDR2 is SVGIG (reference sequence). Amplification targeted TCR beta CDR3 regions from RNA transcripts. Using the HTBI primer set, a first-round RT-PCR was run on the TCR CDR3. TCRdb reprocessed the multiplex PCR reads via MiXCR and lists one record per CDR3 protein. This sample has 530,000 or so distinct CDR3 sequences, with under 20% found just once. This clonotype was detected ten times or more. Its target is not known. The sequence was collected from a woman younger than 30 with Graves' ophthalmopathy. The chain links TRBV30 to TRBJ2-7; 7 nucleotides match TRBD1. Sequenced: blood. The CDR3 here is CAWSVGTAIAYEQYF. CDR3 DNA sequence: TGTGCCTGGAGTGTAGGGACAGCGATTGCCTACGAGCAGTACTTC.